These 18 T cell receptor beta chains were all obtained from the same sample, sequenced in a study of T-cell memory formation after mild COVID-19. TCRdb analysed the 5' RACE reads with MiXCR anew, one entry per CDR3 protein. The sample holds some 88,000 distinct CDR3 sequences, 20% to 25% seen once. The sample comprised PBMCs or a T cell subset sorted from them (not recorded which). The receptors stem from a man aged 18 to 29 who had mild COVID-19 (a few samples of this study predate the infection). Cell type and time point are not known.

The sample holds a few counts of this clonotype. The chain combines TRBV5-5 with TRBJ2-1; 9 nucleotides line up with TRBD1. The germline gives CDR1 SGHKS, CDR2 YYEKEE (reference sequence). The CDR3 is made up of 15 amino acids. Germline trimming cut 4 bases from V and 4 bases from J; bases unmatched to any gene: 6. DNA of the CDR3: TGTGCCAGCAGCGCCGGGACAGGGCTATACAATGAGCAGTTCTTC. Protein sequence: CASSAGTGLYNEQFF. Full variable domain (missing parts from reference TRBV5-5 and TRBJ2-1): DAGVTQSPTHLIKTRGQQVTLRCSPISGHKSVSWYQQVLGQGPQFIFQYYEKEERGRGNFPDRFSARQFPNYSSELNVNALLLGDSALYLCASSAGTGLYNEQFFGPGTRLTVL.

This chain links TRBV5-1 with TRBJ2-3; D might be TRBD1 or TRBD2, each matching 5 bases. CDR3 length equals 15 residues. In germline, CDR1 is SGHRS, CDR2 YFSETQ. Trimming stripped 0 bases from V and 5 bases from J, with 13 bases between. CDR3 amino acids: CASSLGWGLEDTQYF. The CDR3 DNA sequence: TGCGCCAGCAGCTTGGGGTGGGGGTTAGAAGATACGCAGTATTTT.

This rearrangement joins TRBV12-3 or TRBV12-4 to TRBJ1-1, with D maybe TRBD1 (5 bases). V was clipped by 7 bases and J by 3 bases, with 15 bases between them. The CDR3 has 14 amino acids. The CDR3 DNA follows: TGTGCCAGCAACTCCCCATGGGGGGACACTGAAGCTTTCTTT. Translation: CASNSPWGDTEAFF.

The sample holds many counts of this clonotype. The chain joins TRBV5-1 to TRBJ1-1; the match to TRBD1 covers 9 bases. With 4 bases clipped from V and 7 bases from J, the junction kept 2 bases outside the gene matches. This CDR3 region has 12 residues. The germline CDR1 and CDR2 sequences are SGHRS and YFSETQ. The CDR3 bases are TGCGCCAGCAGCCGGACAGGGGTTGAAGCTTTCTTT. It encodes CASSRTGVEAFF. The whole variable domain, filled in from reference TRBV5-1 and TRBJ1-1, reads KAGVTQTPRYLIKTRGQQVTLSCSPISGHRSVSWYQQTPGQGLQFLFEYFSETQRNKGNFPGRFSGRQFSNSRSEMNVSTLELGDSALYLCASSRTGVEAFFGQGTRLTVV.

The chain links TRBV7-3 to TRBJ1-1; no firm D call. V was cut by 5 bases and J by 2 bases, with 9 bases left in between. CDR1 and CDR2 from the germline V gene are SGHTA and FQGTGA. CDR3 length: 13 amino acids. The CDR3 protein is CASSHPPNTEAFF. The CDR3 DNA reads as TGTGCCAGCAGCCATCCCCCAAACACTGAAGCTTTCTTT.

This clonotype has more than one count but fewer than ten. The V and J genes are TRBV2 and TRBJ2-1, with 11 nucleotides matching TRBD2. The CDR3 has 16 amino acids. V was clipped by 5 bases and J by 1 base; unmatched bases: 4. Germline loops: CDR1 SNHLY, CDR2 FYNNEI. The CDR3 loop is CASSPRLAGSYNEQFF. The CDR3 nucleotides are TGTGCCAGCAGTCCTCGACTAGCGGGGTCCTACAATGAGCAGTTCTTC.

In this sample, this clonotype turned up a few times. V and J are TRBV6-6 and TRBJ1-2; 7 bases match TRBD1. Germline trimming cut 4 bases from V and 2 bases from J; bases unmatched to any gene: 4. Germline CDR1 and CDR2: MNHNY and SVGAGI (reference sequence). The CDR3 spans 14 residues. The CDR3 is CASSLTGPNYGYTF. CDR3 nucleotides: TGTGCCAGCAGTTTGACAGGGCCCAACTATGGCTACACCTTC.

This clonotype was observed a single time. The V call is TRBV5-1, the J call TRBJ2-7; 8 bases are a match to TRBD2. Germline V CDR1 and CDR2: SGHRS, YFSETQ. The V gene end was trimmed by 1 base and the J gene end by 3 bases; junction bases not matched to a gene: 6. The CDR3 has 15 amino acids. The CDR3 sequence is CASSLTASGFYEQYF. CDR3 nucleotides: TGCGCCAGCAGCTTGACGGCTAGCGGGTTCTACGAGCAGTACTTC.

This clonotype was detected only a few times. V gene TRBV6-2 or TRBV6-3 combines with J gene TRBJ2-3; D may be TRBD1 (6 bases). Germline CDR1 reads MNHEY; CDR2 reads SVGEGT. The CDR3 loop spans 16 amino acids. The ends were cut back, 2 bases at V and 1 base at J, with 13 bases in the middle. CDR3 residues: CASSYDRDTGTDTQYF. CDR3 nucleotide sequence: TGTGCCAGCAGTTACGACCGGGACACAGGCACAGATACGCAGTATTTT.

CDR3 amino acids: CASSQDSGIIDRCSPTSYEQYF. CDR3 sequence (DNA): TGTGCCAGCAGCCAAGATTCTGGTATCATCGACAGGTGTTCTCCTACGTCCTACGAGCAGTACTTC. The chain joins TRBV3-2 to TRBJ2-7; TRBD1 is the table's D call, not checked against the DNA. TRBV3-2 is a listed pseudogene. CDR3 length: 22 residues.

This clonotype was found a few times. V gene TRBV29-1 combines with J gene TRBJ2-3; possibly TRBD1 for D (6 bases). V lost 8 bases, J lost 2 bases, and 20 bases lay in between. The CDR3 totals 15 residues. Germline-derived CDR1 and CDR2 are SQVTM and ANQGSEA. In nucleotides, the CDR3 is TGCAGCTCGATGACGCCCAGGGGTCTCACAGATACGCAGTATTTT. Translating it yields CSSMTPRGLTDTQYF.

This clonotype was seen more than once but under ten times. The junction departs from germline at one end; a sequencing error may be responsible. This chain links TRBV4-3 with TRBJ1-1, with a weak D call TRBD1 (5 bases). The CDR3 spans 13 residues. Germline CDR1 and CDR2: LGHNA and YSLEER. The CDR3 DNA sequence: TGCGCCAGCAGCCCAGATAAGGGGCTCCACCCCCACTTT. This gives the protein CASSPDKGLHPHF.

The sample holds a few counts of this clonotype. The rearrangement uses TRBV10-2 and TRBJ2-3, with D possibly being TRBD1 or TRBD2 (6 bases each). The ends were cut back, 10 bases at V and 7 bases at J, with 18 bases in the middle. The length of the CDR3 is 13 residues. The germline V gene encodes CDR1 WSHSY and CDR2 SAAADI. Here the CDR3 reads CATGGTGAYTQYF. Here the CDR3 DNA reads TGCGCCACTGGGGGGACGGGGGCGTATACGCAGTATTTT.

The rearrangement joins TRBV12-3 or TRBV12-4 to TRBJ1-1; the D is unclear. Trimming took off 5 bases at V and 6 bases at J, with 7 bases between the two ends. The CDR3 loop spans 11 amino acids. The CDR3 nucleotides read TGTGCCAGCAGTCTGTGGCCTGAAGCTTTCTTT. It encodes CASSLWPEAFF.

This rearrangement joins TRBV21-1 to TRBJ1-6. TRBV21-1 is flagged as a pseudogene. CDR3 length: 12 residues. CDR3 DNA: TGTGCCAGGAGGGGAGGCCATTCACCCCTCCACTTT. This sequence encodes CARRGGHSPLHF.

The chain recombines TRBV4-2 with TRBJ2-5; possible D gene TRBD2, 6 bases. The CDR3 is made up of 14 amino acids. In germline, CDR1 is LGHNA, CDR2 YNFKEQ. V was shortened by 5 bases and J by 2 bases, with 12 bases between the two germline ends. The DNA for the CDR3 is TGTGCCAGCAGCTTCCCCGGGGGTCAAGAGACCCAGTACTTC. As protein: CASSFPGGQETQYF.

This clonotype was picked up a small number of times. The chain is built from TRBV7-2 and TRBJ2-7; perhaps TRBD2 as D (6 bases). The V and J ends lost 0 bases and 2 bases respectively, with 8 bases between them. The CDR3 is 14 amino acids. Germline V gene lookup returns CDR1 SGHTA and CDR2 FQGNSA. This CDR3 is CASSLAGGAYEQYV. Here the CDR3 DNA reads TGTGCCAGCAGCTTAGCGGGCGGGGCCTACGAGCAGTACGTC.

This clonotype was recorded a few times. This chain joins TRBV12-3 or TRBV12-4 and TRBJ2-3; 10 bases line up with TRBD2. Germline trimming cut 5 bases from V and 6 bases from J; bases unmatched to any gene: 2. The CDR3 is made up of 13 amino acids. The CDR3 region has the DNA TGTGCCAGCAGTGGTAGCGGGGGGGATACGCAGTATTTT. As protein: CASSGSGGDTQYF.